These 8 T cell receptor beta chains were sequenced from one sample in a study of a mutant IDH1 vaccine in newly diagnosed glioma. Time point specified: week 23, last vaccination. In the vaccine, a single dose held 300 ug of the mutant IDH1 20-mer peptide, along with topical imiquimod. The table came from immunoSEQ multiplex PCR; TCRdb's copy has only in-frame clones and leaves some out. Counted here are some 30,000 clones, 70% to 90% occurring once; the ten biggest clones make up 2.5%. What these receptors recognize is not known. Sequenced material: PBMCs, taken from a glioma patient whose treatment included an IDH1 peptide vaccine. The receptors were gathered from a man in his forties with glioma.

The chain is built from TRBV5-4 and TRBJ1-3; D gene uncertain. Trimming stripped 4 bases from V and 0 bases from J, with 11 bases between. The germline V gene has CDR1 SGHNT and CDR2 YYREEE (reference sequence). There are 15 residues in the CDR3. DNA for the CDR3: TGTGCCAGCAGCCCGGGTGCAGGCTCTGGAAACACCATATATTTT. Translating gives CASSPGAGSGNTIYF.

The CDR3 nucleotides are TGTGCCAGCGCCCGGGGGTCTGGGGCCAACGTCCTGACTTTC. Translation: CASARGSGANVLTF. V gene TRBV10-3 combines with J gene TRBJ2-6; TRBD2 might be the D (6 bases). V lost 10 bases and J 1 base, leaving 11 bases between the germline ends. Germline CDR1 reads ENHRY; CDR2 reads SYGVKD. This CDR3 is built from 14 residues.

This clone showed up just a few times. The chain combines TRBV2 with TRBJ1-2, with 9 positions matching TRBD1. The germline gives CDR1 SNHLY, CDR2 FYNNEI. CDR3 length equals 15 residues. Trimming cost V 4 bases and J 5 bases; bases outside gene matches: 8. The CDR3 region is CASSVVSGTGYGYTF. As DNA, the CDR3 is TGTGCCAGCAGTGTAGTGTCCGGGACAGGGTATGGCTACACCTTC.

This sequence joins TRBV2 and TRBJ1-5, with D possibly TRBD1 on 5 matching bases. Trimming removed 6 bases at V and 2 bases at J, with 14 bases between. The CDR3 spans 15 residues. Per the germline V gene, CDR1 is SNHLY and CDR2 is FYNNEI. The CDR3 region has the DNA TGTGCCAGCAGGGCGGATGCGGGGGGCAATCAGCCCCAGCATTTT. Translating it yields CASRADAGGNQPQHF.

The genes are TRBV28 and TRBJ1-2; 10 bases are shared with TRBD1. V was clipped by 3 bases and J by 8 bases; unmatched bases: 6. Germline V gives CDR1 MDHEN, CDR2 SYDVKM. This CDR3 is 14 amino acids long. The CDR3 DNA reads TGTGCCAGCAGTTTCCGGGACAGGGGTAGCGGCTACACCTTC. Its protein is CASSFRDRGSGYTF.

The CDR3 DNA is TGTGCCAGCAGCTTAGGCGTAGGGACGAGATTTAACTATGGCTACACCTTC. The encoded protein is CASSLGVGTRFNYGYTF. V is TRBV7-2 and J is TRBJ1-2, with a weak D call TRBD1 (5 bases). Per the germline V gene, CDR1 is SGHTA and CDR2 is FQGNSA. The CDR3 spans 17 residues. V was clipped by 1 base and J by 1 base, with 16 bases between them.

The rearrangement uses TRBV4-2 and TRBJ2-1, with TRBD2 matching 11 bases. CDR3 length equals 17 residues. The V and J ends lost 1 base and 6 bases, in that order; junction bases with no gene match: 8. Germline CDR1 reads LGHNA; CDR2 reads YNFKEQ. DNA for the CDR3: TGTGCCAGCAGCCAAGCGGGTGGGGGGACTAGCGGCAATGAGCAGTTCTTC. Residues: CASSQAGGGTSGNEQFF.

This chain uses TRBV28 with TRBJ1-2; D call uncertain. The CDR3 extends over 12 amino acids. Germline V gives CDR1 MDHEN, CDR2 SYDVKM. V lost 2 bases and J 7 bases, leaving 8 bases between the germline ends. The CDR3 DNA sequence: TGTGCCAGCAGTTTACTGGGAAGTGGCTACACCTTC. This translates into CASSLLGSGYTF.